The 19 T cell receptor beta chains below were found in one sample sequenced in a study of T cells in localized non-small cell lung cancer. Some clones are missing from TCRdb's copy, which holds only in-frame ones; the method was immunoSEQ multiplex PCR. The sample lists more than 30,000 clones, around 87% occurring once. The sequencing here drew on peripheral blood mononuclear cells, taken before any cancer treatment. The source of these receptors is a man aged 40 to 70 with stage III lung adenocarcinoma.

V is TRBV27 and J is TRBJ2-3; no clear D gene. The CDR3 has 13 amino acids. The V and J ends lost 5 bases and 6 bases respectively, with 12 bases between them. Germline-derived CDR1 and CDR2 are MNHEY and SMNVEV (reference sequence). CDR3 sequence: CASSLNRADTQYF. CDR3 bases: TGTGCCAGCAGTCTAAATAGGGCGGATACGCAGTATTTT.

The chain links TRBV7-2 to TRBJ2-1, with 9 bases identical to TRBD1. The germline V gene encodes CDR1 SGHTA and CDR2 FQGNSA. The CDR3 has 14 amino acids. V shed 0 bases, J shed 10 bases, and the junction held 4 bases outside the gene matches. The CDR3 nucleotides are TGTGCCAGCAGCTTAGCGGGGACAGGGATGGAGCAGTTCTTC. Its translation is CASSLAGTGMEQFF.

This chain joins TRBV6-6 and TRBJ1-5, with TRBD1 as a possible D gene (6 bases). Trimming pared 6 bases from V and 4 bases from J, leaving 13 bases between. Germline V gene sequence: CDR1 MNHNY, CDR2 SVGAGI (reference sequence). There are 14 residues in the CDR3. CDR3 amino acids: CASSRGGGNQPQHF. DNA of the CDR3: TGTGCCAGCAGCCGAGGGGGGGGTAATCAGCCCCAGCATTTT.

The rearrangement joins TRBV7-9 to TRBJ1-1, with D perhaps matching TRBD1 (5 bases). This CDR3 has 17 residues. V lost 5 bases and J 0 bases, leaving 19 bases between the germline ends. CDR1 and CDR2 (germline): SEHNR, FQNEAQ (reference sequence). This CDR3 reads CASSAAGGRRMNTEAFF. In nucleotides, the CDR3 is TGTGCCAGCAGCGCCGCTGGGGGACGTCGAATGAACACTGAAGCTTTCTTT.

CDR3 nucleotides: TGTGCCACCAGCAGAGATCTAGGAACTTCGGGCCCTTCCTACGAGCAGTACTTC. It yields the protein CATSRDLGTSGPSYEQYF. V is TRBV15 and J is TRBJ2-7; D is ambiguous. The CDR3 runs to 18 residues. Trimming left V 0 bases short and J 1 base short, with 19 bases between. CDR1 and CDR2 (germline): LNHNV, YYDKDF (reference sequence).

CDR3 sequence (DNA): TGTGCCAGCAGCATCGGAAAGTTTGCAGGGGGCGGCTATGGCTACACCTTC. The encoded protein is CASSIGKFAGGGYGYTF. The rearrangement links TRBV21-1 to TRBJ1-2; the table calls TRBD1, which could not be checked here. TRBV21-1 is a recognized pseudogene. The CDR3 runs 17 residues.

In this sample, this clone turned up once. The chain employs TRBV7-3 and TRBJ2-2; 9 bases align to TRBD1. The J segment lost 4 bases and the V segment lost 2 bases, leaving 2 bases of the junction unmatched. In germline, CDR1 is SGHTA, CDR2 FQGTGA. The CDR3 is 15 residues long. The CDR3: CASSLGTGTTGELFF. CDR3 DNA: TGTGCCAGCAGCTTAGGGACAGGGACCACCGGGGAGCTGTTTTTT.

DNA of the CDR3: TGTGCCAGCAGCGCTAGGACAGGGGATCCCTATGGCTACACCTTC. This encodes CASSARTGDPYGYTF. The chain employs TRBV6-1 and TRBJ1-2; 9 bases align to TRBD1. The trim removed 6 bases at V and 4 bases at J, leaving 9 bases unmatched. The CDR3 has 15 residues. Germline V gene lookup returns CDR1 MNHNS and CDR2 SASEGT.

This chain joins TRBV28 and TRBJ1-5, with 7 nucleotides matching TRBD1. CDR1 MDHEN and CDR2 SYDVKM come from the germline V gene. After removal of 7 bases from V and 7 bases from J, the junction contained 7 bases not matched to a gene. This CDR3 spans 13 amino acids. CDR3 residues: CASISVRGQPQHF. The CDR3 coding sequence is TGTGCCAGCATTTCGGTCAGGGGGCAGCCCCAGCATTTT. Variable domain in full (rest from reference TRBV28 and TRBJ1-5): DVKVTQSSRYLVKRTGEKVFLECVQDMDHENMFWYRQDPGLGLRLIYFSYDVKMKEKGDIPEGYSVSREKKERFSLILESASTNQTSMYLCASISVRGQPQHFGDGTRLSIL.

The chain couples TRBV5-1 to TRBJ2-1, with D maybe TRBD2 (5 bases). The CDR3 is 17 amino acids. Per the germline V gene, CDR1 is SGHRS and CDR2 is YFSETQ. Trimming removed 1 base at V and 2 bases at J, with 16 bases between. The CDR3, as DNA: TGCGCCAGCAGCTTGAAACAGAGCGTGGGAGCCTACAATGAGCAGTTCTTC. Translation gives CASSLKQSVGAYNEQFF.

In DNA, the CDR3 is TGTGCCAGCAAATGGGGGGGAGAGACCCAGTACTTC. Translating it yields CASKWGGETQYF. This rearrangement joins TRBV7-8 to TRBJ2-5; 7 nucleotides align to TRBD2. This CDR3 is built from 12 residues. V lost 7 bases, J lost 4 bases, and 3 bases stayed unmatched. In germline, CDR1 is SGHVS, CDR2 FQNEAQ.

The J gene is TRBJ2-7, the V gene TRBV5-1, with TRBD1 matching over 10 bases. CDR3 length equals 14 residues. V was clipped by 3 bases and J by 4 bases; unmatched bases: 4. The V gene's germline CDR1 is SGHRS and CDR2 YFSETQ. This CDR3 is CASSSTGGLYEQYF. In DNA, the CDR3 is TGCGCCAGCAGCTCGACAGGGGGCTTATACGAGCAGTACTTC.

The rearrangement joins TRBV28 to TRBJ2-3; 7 bases match TRBD1. The germline V gene has CDR1 MDHEN and CDR2 SYDVKM. The ends lost 4 bases at V and 2 bases at J; junction bases unmatched: 6. CDR3 length: 15 residues. The DNA of the CDR3 is TGTGCCAGCAGTTGGCAGGGGGTCTTCACAGATACGCAGTATTTT. Its translation is CASSWQGVFTDTQYF.

The chain recombines TRBV2 with TRBJ1-2; D call uncertain. The germline V gene encodes CDR1 SNHLY and CDR2 FYNNEI. The CDR3 is 13 residues long. Trimming stripped 6 bases from V and 0 bases from J, with 8 bases between. Written as DNA, the CDR3 is TGTGCCAGCAGAGACCGATCTAACTATGGCTACACCTTC. Translated: CASRDRSNYGYTF. The whole variable domain, remainder taken from reference TRBV2 and TRBJ1-2, is EPEVTQTPSHQVTQMGQEVILRCVPISNHLYFYWYRQILGQKVEFLVSFYNNEISEKSEIFDDQFSVERPDGSNFTLKIRSTKLEDSAMYFCASRDRSNYGYTFGSGTRLTVV.

The chain uses TRBV7-7 and TRBJ2-1; 13 bases line up with TRBD2. The CDR3 has 14 residues. Germline V gene data show CDR1 as SSHAT and CDR2 as FNYEAQ (reference sequence). The CDR3, as DNA: TGTGCAGTAGGGACTAGCGGGAAATACAATGAGCAGTTCTTC. It yields the protein CAVGTSGKYNEQFF.

The chain is built from TRBV11-3 and TRBJ1-3; D unclear. This CDR3 is built from 14 residues. The V and J ends lost 3 bases and 2 bases respectively, with 8 bases between them. CDR1 SGHNT and CDR2 YENEEA come from the germline V gene. The CDR3 reads CASSLVKPGNTIYF. CDR3 nucleotides: TGTGCCAGCAGCTTGGTAAAACCTGGAAACACCATATATTTT.

A single count supports this clone. In nucleotides, the CDR3 is TGCGCCAGCAGCTCTGGTTCGGGGGCGAGCCCTTACGAGCAGTACTTC. Its translation is CASSSGSGASPYEQYF. The chain combines TRBV5-1 with TRBJ2-7; either TRBD1 or TRBD2 may supply D (6 bases each). The CDR3 has 16 amino acids. The V end lost 3 bases, the J end lost 4 bases, and 20 bases lay between the germline ends. CDR1 and CDR2 from the germline V gene are SGHRS and YFSETQ.

The CDR3 here is CASSTPQAGRYNEQFF. In DNA, the CDR3 is TGTGCCAGCAGCACCCCCCAAGCGGGGAGATACAATGAGCAGTTCTTC. V usage is TRBV7-3 and J usage is TRBJ2-1; 7 bases map to TRBD2. The CDR3 has 16 amino acids. The ends lost 5 bases at V and 4 bases at J; junction bases unmatched: 11. Germline V CDR1 and CDR2: SGHTA, FQGTGA.

This chain uses TRBV15 with TRBJ2-3; TRBD1 is a possible D gene (5 bases). The V gene's germline CDR1 is LNHNV and CDR2 YYDKDF (reference sequence). Trimming cost V 5 bases and J 0 bases, with 12 bases left between them. This CDR3 has 15 residues. In nucleotides, the CDR3 is TGTGCCACCAGCCCTCTAAGGGGTAGCACAGATACGCAGTATTTT. This encodes CATSPLRGSTDTQYF.